This record looks at one TCR beta chain sequence and its context. Its antigen is currently not known. Base qualities were left out, and no much larger clone turns up one base away. Libraries were made using the immunoSEQ multiplex PCR assay. A mixture of 60 forward primers for TCR Vbeta segments and 13 reverse primers for TCR Jbeta segments was used in the multiplex PCR. A multiplex PCR assay on genomic DNA amplified the CDR3 region of rearranged TCR beta genes. On the Illumina HiSeq System, the amplified TCR beta libraries were sequenced as 87-base-pair reads. The paper's data handling went like this. A later analysis counted some 80 million unique TCR beta chains across the 666 repertoires, and roughly 10 million of these chains were shared by at least two donors. Raw reads were error-corrected and collapsed into unique sequences with a nearest-neighbor algorithm that merged closely related sequences to remove PCR and sequencing errors. To assign V, D and J gene segments, CDR3 sequences were aligned to IMGT reference sequences. For a sequence to be retained, at least a six-nucleotide match to both a V gene segment and a J gene segment was required. Rearrangements were called productive when the CDR3 lacked stop codons and stayed in frame with V and J; all others were non-productive. Following IMGT convention, CDR3 was defined as the stretch from the second conserved V-encoded cysteine up to the conserved J-encoded phenylalanine. The earlier analysis of about 590 of the donors excluded sequences that lacked an unambiguous match to a single V gene segment. In an earlier analysis of a few hundred of the donors, V segments were called functional above 56.7% productive rearrangements and were called segregating when the between-donor standard deviation exceeded 5%. A statistical classification framework was built for diagnosing cytomegalovirus status from the catalog of TCR beta chain sequences. V and J gene assignment, in a later analysis, came from comparing TCR nucleotide sequences with IMGT/GENE-DB human TR gene sequences. A later analysis assigned CDR3 sequences and most-parsimonious VDJ recombination scenarios with the TCRdist pipeline. In a later analysis, every TCR beta chain was defined by the combination of its CDR3 amino acid sequence and its V-gene family, and reads without a unique V-gene family were dropped. In a later analysis, some 600 highly shared, low-generation-probability nucleotide sequences were removed to address suspected cross-contamination and a sequencing artifact. For each public chain, a later analysis derived a clonal expansion index from normalized ranks of inferred template counts within each repertoire. Generation probabilities in a later analysis came from a VDJ recombination model fitted to out-of-frame rearrangements, and those results were checked against IGoR. In a later analysis, TCR-TCR, TCR-HLA and TCR-CMV co-occurrence was scored with hypergeometric tests, and a repertoire-size bias correction was applied to TCR pairs. In a later analysis, false discovery rates were estimated by permuting HLA or CMV assignments 20 times. A later analysis grouped co-occurring TCRs with DBSCAN, adding TCRdist sequence similarity when clustering within HLA-allele-positive subsets. Co-occurrence clustering excluded repertoires with fewer than 30,000 or more than 120,000 public chains, plus five with anomalous nucleotide sharing. What TCRdb holds here is the immuneACCESS table cut down to in-frame rearrangements. Part of the clones is not present; checked against another copy, under half of the missing clones reflect an unresolved V gene, and the others are unexplained. V and J calls and clone size are those listed in that table; D and trimming were worked out from the DNA. For this sample there are about 120,000 clones; around 66% appear just once. The ten largest clones represent more than 6.5% of the sample.

The data derive from a study of cytomegalovirus exposure and HLA in healthy donors (dated by TCRdb to 2015 to 2018). Study-wide context: According to an earlier analysis of several hundred of the donors, about 179 million T cells yielded 120 million or so unique TCR beta sequences and approximately 300 Gb of sequence data. Around 300 gigabases of sequencing data and 70 million to 100 million unique TCR sequences were included in an early release covering several hundred HLA-typed donors. The genetic ancestry cluster associated with self-reported Caucasian donors included 81% of the roughly 380 genotyped donors. The study was designed to test whether signatures of past pathogen exposure could be identified by cataloging public T cell receptors. The study profiled the T cell repertoires of about 720 subjects by immunosequencing and related them to cytomegalovirus serostatus. A separate validation cohort of some 130 different subjects was used in addition to the approximately 700-subject first cohort. The study combined high-throughput TCR immunosequencing, statistical association of individual TCRs with disease status, and machine learning to predict cytomegalovirus infection status. In a later analysis, previously published TCR beta repertoires from several hundred donors were re-analyzed and high-resolution HLA genotyping was added so that TCR occurrence patterns could be studied. Rather than drawing on any new phenotypic data, the later analysis identified candidate immune exposures from TCR beta sequences and the way those sequences occurred across donors. An earlier analysis of approximately 500 of the donors applied high-throughput TCR beta sequencing to assess whether each TCR beta V gene segment acted as functional or pseudogenic. Donor age, sex, ethnicity and CMV serostatus were collected together with the repertoire data. In a later genetic analysis, genome-wide SNP genotypes for about three fifths of the roughly 670 donors were used, and that subset was treated as a discovery cohort. All discovery cohort repertoires had been generated using a single sequencing platform. HLA typing covered class I and class II loci at four-digit resolution. The number of donors typed differed by locus, with roughly 620-630 for A, B, C, DRB1 and DQB1, 522 for DQA1, 600 to 610 for DPA1, and some 450 for DPB1. Several DR-DQ haplotypes were handled as single units for association and clustering because linkage in the cohort was strong. Among around 400 genotyped donors of the cohort, an average of about 240,000 unique TCR beta nucleotide sequences were sequenced per donor, roughly 20% of them non-productive.

General study outcomes and caveats: Correlated functional status among segregating V segments might reflect linkage disequilibrium, but an unknown experimental factor could not be ruled out. At a false discovery rate of 0.05, a later analysis linked around 17,000 TCR beta sequences to specific HLA alleles. The 87-base-pair reads could not distinguish some IMGT-functional V segments, including TRBV6-2 and TRBV6-3, so those segments were excluded. In a later analysis, HLA-associated TCR beta chains were found to be more clonally expanded and to have lower generation probabilities than equally common non-associated chains. Because some donors lacked HLA typing at each locus, the association tests relied only on the typed subset. For the cohort, immune exposure information was limited to CMV serostatus. A later analysis reported that several top co-occurrence clusters appeared linked to parvovirus B19, influenza, CMV and Epstein-Barr virus. An association between a missense DCLRE1C variant and V-gene and J-gene trimming of TCR beta chains was found in a later genetic analysis and replicated in an independent cohort. The authors suggested that the approach could potentially be extended to other disease states and immunological phenotypes. A further reported finding was that TCR beta sequences accurately predicted the HLA-A and HLA-B alleles for most subjects in the first cohort. In an earlier analysis of 587 of the donors, most TCR beta V segments were observed in productive rearrangements about 87% or about 30% of the time, broadly matching IMGT annotations. In the study, some 160 TCR beta chains were listed as associated with cytomegalovirus. The classifier was reported to diagnose cytomegalovirus status with high specificity and sensitivity in both the original and validation cohorts. Fewer than 20 rarely observed V segments, including chromosome 9 orphons, were excluded from the earlier analysis of 550 to 700 of the donors because counts were too low. The presence/absence analyses assumed that sequencing depth was roughly uniform across donors, and that assumption may not be true. A cluster of highly shared sequence variants was judged likely to represent a technical artifact of the sequencing pipeline. This cohort had only TCR beta chains sequenced, and the lack of alpha or paired-chain data limited which features could be detected. A later analysis found that most CMV-associated TCR beta chains appeared HLA-restricted, with HLA associations seemingly driven largely by CMV exposure. While some public TCRs were present in many individuals, most TCR sequences turned up only very rarely across donors. Three of the identified cytomegalovirus-associated TCR beta chains were confirmed in vitro to be specific for cytomegalovirus antigens. Assigning TCR associations to individual alleles was difficult when HLA alleles, especially DR and DQ, strongly co-occurred. In a later genetic analysis, fewer N-insertions in productive TCRs were reported among donors in an Asian-associated ancestry cluster than the approximately 630-donor mean. In a later analysis, the rate of TCR association differed among HLA loci, with DRB1 alleles having the most associated TCRs and HLA-C alleles having the fewest.

The cohort was made up of under 800 healthy bone marrow donors. At the time of sampling, every cohort member was nominally healthy, though immune exposures that went unrecorded were likely present. The donor tested CMV seropositive, placing the donor among the approximately 290 seropositive members of the cohort. A peripheral blood sample was collected from each donor, and TCR beta sequencing was performed on peripheral blood mononuclear cells. The Qiagen DNeasy Blood Extraction Kit was used to extract genomic DNA from the blood cell samples. The CDR3, cysteine through phenylalanine, is 12 amino acids long. Only CDR3 DNA is held: 36 bases, read in frame from base 1. The germline V gene sets CDR1 to MDHEN and CDR2 to SYDVKM. V is reduced by 5 bases and J by 5 bases, leaving a spacing of 9 bases between them.

The receptor was isolated from a middle-aged woman in good health and CMV-seropositive. The V gene is TRBV28 and the J gene is TRBJ1-1, with TRBD1 tentatively as D gene (5 bases match). Sequencing input: PBMCs. Here is the DNA: TGTGCCAGCAGTCCCAGGGAAACTGAAGCTTTCTTT. Its protein reads: CASSPRETEAFF.